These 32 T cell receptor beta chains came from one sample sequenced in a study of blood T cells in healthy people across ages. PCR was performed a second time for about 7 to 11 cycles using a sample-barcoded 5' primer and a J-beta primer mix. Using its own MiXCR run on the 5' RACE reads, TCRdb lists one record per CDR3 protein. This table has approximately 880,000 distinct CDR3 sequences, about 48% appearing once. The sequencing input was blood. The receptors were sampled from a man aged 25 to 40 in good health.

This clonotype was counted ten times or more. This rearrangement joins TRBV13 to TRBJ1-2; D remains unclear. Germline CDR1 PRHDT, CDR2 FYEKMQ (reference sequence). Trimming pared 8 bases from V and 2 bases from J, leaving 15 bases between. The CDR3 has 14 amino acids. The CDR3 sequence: CASPSRVSNYGYTF. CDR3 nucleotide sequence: TGTGCCAGCCCGTCCCGGGTTTCGAACTATGGCTACACCTTC.

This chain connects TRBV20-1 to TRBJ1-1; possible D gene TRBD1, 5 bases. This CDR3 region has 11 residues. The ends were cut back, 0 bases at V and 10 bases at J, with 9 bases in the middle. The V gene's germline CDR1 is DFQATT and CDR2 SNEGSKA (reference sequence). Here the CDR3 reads CSARDLGAAFF. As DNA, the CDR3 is TGCAGTGCTAGAGATCTCGGGGCAGCTTTCTTT.

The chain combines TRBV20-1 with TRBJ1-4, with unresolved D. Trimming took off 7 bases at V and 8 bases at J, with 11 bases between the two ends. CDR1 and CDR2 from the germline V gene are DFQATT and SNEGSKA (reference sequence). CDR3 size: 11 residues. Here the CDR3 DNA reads TGCAGTGTTCCGGACGGCGAAAAACTGTTTTTT. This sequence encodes CSVPDGEKLFF.

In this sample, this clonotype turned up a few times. The CDR3 protein is CAWSGSVYGYTF. As DNA, the CDR3 is TGTGCCTGGAGTGGGTCAGTCTATGGCTACACCTTC. The rearrangement links TRBV30 to TRBJ1-2; D remains unclear. V was cut by 1 base and J by 4 bases, with 7 bases left in between. The V gene's germline CDR1 is GTSNPN and CDR2 SVGIG (reference sequence). This CDR3 is 12 amino acids long. Drawing the rest from reference TRBV30 and TRBJ1-2, the complete variable domain is SQTIHQWPATLVQPVGSPLSLECTVEGTSNPNLYWYRQAAGRGLQLLFYSVGIGQISSEVPQNLSASRPQDRQFILSSKKLLLSDSGFYLCAWSGSVYGYTFGSGTRLTVV.

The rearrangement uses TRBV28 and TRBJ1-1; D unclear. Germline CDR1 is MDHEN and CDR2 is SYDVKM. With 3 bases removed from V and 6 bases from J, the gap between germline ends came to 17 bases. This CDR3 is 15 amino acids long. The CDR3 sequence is CASSFSPPESPEAFF. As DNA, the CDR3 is TGTGCCAGCAGTTTCTCCCCTCCCGAGAGCCCTGAAGCTTTCTTT.

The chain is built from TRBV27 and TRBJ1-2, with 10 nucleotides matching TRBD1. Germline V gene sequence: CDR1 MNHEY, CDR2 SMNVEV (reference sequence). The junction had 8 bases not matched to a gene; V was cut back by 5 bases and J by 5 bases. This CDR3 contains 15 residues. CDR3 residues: CASSPGDRGIYGYTF. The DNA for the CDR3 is TGTGCCAGCAGTCCAGGGGACAGGGGTATTTATGGCTACACCTTC.

The CDR3 sequence: CASSENRVREQYF. The CDR3 DNA follows: TGTGCCAGCAGTGAGAACAGGGTGCGGGAGCAGTACTTC. This rearrangement joins TRBV6-1 to TRBJ2-4; D is perhaps TRBD2 (7 bases). Trimming took 3 bases from V and 13 from J, leaving 16 bases between them. CDR1 is MNHNS, CDR2 SASEGT, per germline. The CDR3 is made up of 13 amino acids.

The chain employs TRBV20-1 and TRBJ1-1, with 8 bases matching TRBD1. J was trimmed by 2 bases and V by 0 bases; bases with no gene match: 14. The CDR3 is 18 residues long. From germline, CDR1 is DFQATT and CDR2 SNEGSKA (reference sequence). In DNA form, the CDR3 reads TGCAGTGCTAGAGATCCGGGGACAGGAGGACTTTTTAACACTGAAGCTTTCTTT. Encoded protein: CSARDPGTGGLFNTEAFF.

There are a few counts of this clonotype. The chain's CDR3 is CASTTWPRTGSNEQFF. In DNA form, the CDR3 reads TGTGCCAGCACCACCTGGCCCAGGACAGGGTCAAATGAGCAGTTCTTC. The rearrangement joins TRBV11-2 to TRBJ2-1; TRBD1 aligns across 8 bases. The CDR3 covers 16 residues. The germline gives CDR1 SGHAT, CDR2 FQNNGV. V gave up 7 bases and J gave up 7 bases; unmatched junction bases: 15.

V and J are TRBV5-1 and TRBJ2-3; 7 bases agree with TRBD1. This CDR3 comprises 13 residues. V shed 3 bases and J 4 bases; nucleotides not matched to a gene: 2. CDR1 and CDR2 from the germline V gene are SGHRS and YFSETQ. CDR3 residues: CASSSGQSDTQYF. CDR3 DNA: TGCGCCAGCAGCTCGGGACAGTCAGATACGCAGTATTTT. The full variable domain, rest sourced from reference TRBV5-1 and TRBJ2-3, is KAGVTQTPRYLIKTRGQQVTLSCSPISGHRSVSWYQQTPGQGLQFLFEYFSETQRNKGNFPGRFSGRQFSNSRSEMNVSTLELGDSALYLCASSSGQSDTQYFGPGTRLTVL.

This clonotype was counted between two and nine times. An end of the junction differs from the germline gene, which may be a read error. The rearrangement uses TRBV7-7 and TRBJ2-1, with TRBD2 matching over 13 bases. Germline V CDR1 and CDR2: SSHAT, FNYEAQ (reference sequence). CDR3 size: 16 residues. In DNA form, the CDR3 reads TGTGCTAGCAGCCCTAGACTAGCGGGGGGCATCAATGAGCAGTTCTTC. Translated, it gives CASSPRLAGGINEQFF. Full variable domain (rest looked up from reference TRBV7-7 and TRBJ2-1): GAGVSQSPRYKVTKRGQDVTLRCDPISSHATLYWYQQALGQGPEFLTYFNYEAQPDKSGLPSDRFSAERPEGSISTLTIQRTEQRDSAMYRCASSPRLAGGINEQFFGPGTRLTVL.

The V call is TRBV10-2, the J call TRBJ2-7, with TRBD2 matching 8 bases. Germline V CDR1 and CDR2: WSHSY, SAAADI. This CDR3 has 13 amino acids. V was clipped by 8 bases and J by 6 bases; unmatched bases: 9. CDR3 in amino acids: CASATTAGGEQYF. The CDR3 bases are TGCGCCAGCGCCACGACGGCGGGGGGCGAGCAGTACTTC.

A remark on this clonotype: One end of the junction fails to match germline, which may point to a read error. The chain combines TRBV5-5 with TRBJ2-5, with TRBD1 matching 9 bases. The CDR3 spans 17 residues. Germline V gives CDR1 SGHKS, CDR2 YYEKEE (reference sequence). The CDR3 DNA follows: TGTGCCAGCAGCTTGGGTGCCGGGACAGGGTTTGAAGACATTCAGTCCTTC. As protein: CASSLGAGTGFEDIQSF.

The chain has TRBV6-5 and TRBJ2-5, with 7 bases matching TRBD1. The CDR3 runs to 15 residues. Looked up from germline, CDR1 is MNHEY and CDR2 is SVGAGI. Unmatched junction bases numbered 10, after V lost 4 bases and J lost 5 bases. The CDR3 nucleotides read TGTGCCAGCAGTTGGACCGACAGGGCCGGTGAGACCCAGTACTTC. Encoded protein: CASSWTDRAGETQYF.

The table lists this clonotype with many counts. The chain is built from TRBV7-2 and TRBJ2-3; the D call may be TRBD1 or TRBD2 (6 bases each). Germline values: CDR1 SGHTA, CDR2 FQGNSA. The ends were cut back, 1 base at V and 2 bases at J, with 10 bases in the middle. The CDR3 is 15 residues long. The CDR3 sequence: CASSLVRGLTDTQYF. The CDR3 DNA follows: TGTGCCAGCAGCTTAGTTCGGGGGCTCACAGATACGCAGTATTTT.

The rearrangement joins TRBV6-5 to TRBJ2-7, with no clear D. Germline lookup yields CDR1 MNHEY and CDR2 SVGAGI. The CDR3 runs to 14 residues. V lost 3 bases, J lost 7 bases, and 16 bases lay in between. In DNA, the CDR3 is TGTGCCAGCAGTTATGGCAACTCCAGGAGTGAGCAGTACTTC. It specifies CASSYGNSRSEQYF.

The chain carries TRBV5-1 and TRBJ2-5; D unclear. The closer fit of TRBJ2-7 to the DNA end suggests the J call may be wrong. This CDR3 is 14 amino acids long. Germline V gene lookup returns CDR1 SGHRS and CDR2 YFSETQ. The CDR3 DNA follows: TGCGCCAGCAGCTTGCAGGCGTCGGCTACCGAGCAGTACTTC. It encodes CASSLQASATEQYF.

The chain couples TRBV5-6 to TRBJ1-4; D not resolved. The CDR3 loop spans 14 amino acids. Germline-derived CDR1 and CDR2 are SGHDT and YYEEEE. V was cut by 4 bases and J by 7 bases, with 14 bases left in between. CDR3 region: CASSPGWGSEKLFF. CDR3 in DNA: TGTGCCAGCAGCCCCGGATGGGGATCTGAAAAACTGTTTTTT.

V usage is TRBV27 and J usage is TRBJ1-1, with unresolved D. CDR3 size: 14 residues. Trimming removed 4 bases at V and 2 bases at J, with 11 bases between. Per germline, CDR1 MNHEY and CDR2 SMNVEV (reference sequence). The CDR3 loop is CASSSPQVNTEAFF. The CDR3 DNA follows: TGTGCCAGCAGTTCGCCGCAGGTTAACACTGAAGCTTTCTTT.

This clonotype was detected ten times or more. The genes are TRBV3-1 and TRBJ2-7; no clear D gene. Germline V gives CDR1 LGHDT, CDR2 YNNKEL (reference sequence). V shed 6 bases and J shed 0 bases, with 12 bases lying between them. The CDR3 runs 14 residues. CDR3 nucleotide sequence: TGTGCCAGCAGGGACGGACGGAGCTCCTACGAGCAGTACTTC. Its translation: CASRDGRSSYEQYF.

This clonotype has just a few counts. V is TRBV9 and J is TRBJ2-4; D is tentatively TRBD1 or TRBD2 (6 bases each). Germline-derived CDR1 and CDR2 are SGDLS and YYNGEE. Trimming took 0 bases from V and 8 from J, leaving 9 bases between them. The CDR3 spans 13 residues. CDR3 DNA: TGTGCCAGCAGCGTAGAGGGGGAGGACATTCAGTACTTC. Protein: CASSVEGEDIQYF. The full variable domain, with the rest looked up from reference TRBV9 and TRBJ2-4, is DSGVTQTPKHLITATGQRVTLRCSPRSGDLSVYWYQQSLDQGLQFLIQYYNGEERAKGNILERFSAQQFPDLHSELNLSSLELGDSALYFCASSVEGEDIQYFGAGTRLSVL.

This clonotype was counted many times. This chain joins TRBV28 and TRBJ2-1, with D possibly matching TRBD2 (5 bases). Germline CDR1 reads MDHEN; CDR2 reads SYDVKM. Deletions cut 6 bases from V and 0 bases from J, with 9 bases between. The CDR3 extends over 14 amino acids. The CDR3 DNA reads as TGTGCCAGCAGCTTTCGGGACTCCTACAATGAGCAGTTCTTC. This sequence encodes CASSFRDSYNEQFF.

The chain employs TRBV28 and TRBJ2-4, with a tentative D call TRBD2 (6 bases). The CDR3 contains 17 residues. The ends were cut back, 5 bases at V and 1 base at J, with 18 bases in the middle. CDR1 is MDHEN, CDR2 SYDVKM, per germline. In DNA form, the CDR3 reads TGTGCCAGCAGTCTTCCTTTGGCGGGATTGGCCAAAAACATTCAGTACTTC. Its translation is CASSLPLAGLAKNIQYF.

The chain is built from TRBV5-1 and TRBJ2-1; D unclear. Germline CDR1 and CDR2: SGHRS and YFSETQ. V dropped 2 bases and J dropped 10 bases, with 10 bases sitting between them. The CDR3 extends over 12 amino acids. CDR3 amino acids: CASSFESYEQFF. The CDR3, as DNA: TGCGCCAGCAGCTTCGAGTCCTACGAGCAGTTCTTC.

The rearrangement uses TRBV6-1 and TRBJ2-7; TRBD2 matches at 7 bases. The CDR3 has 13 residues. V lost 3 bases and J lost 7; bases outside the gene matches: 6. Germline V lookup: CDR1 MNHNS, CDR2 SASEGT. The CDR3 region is CASSDQGAGEQYF. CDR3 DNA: TGTGCCAGCAGTGACCAGGGAGCGGGGGAGCAGTACTTC.

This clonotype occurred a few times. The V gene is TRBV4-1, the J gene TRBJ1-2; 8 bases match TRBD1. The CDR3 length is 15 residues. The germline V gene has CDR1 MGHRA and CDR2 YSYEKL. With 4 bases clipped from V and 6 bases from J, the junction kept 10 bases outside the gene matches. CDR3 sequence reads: CASSRSGQGDHGYTF. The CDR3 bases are TGCGCCAGCAGCCGAAGCGGACAGGGTGATCATGGCTACACCTTC.

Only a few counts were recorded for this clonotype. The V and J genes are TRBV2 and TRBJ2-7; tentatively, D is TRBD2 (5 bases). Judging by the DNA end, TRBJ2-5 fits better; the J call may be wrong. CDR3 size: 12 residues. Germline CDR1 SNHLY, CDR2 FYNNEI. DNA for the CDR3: TGTGCCAGCATCCTCGGGGAAGAGACCCAGTACTTC. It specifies CASILGEETQYF.

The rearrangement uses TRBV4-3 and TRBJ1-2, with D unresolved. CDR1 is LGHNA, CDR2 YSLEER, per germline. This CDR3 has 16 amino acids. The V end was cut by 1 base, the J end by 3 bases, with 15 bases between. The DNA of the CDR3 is TGCGCCAGCAGCCAAGCGGCGGAAATTCGGGACTATGGCTACACCTTC. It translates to CASSQAAEIRDYGYTF.

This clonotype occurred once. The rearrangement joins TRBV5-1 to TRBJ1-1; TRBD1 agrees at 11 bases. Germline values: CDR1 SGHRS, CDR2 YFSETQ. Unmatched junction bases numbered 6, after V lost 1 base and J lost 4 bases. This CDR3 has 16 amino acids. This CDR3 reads CASSLSGQGAPTEAFF. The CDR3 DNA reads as TGCGCCAGCAGCTTGTCTGGACAGGGGGCGCCCACTGAAGCTTTCTTT. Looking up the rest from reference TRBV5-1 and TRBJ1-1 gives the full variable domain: KAGVTQTPRYLIKTRGQQVTLSCSPISGHRSVSWYQQTPGQGLQFLFEYFSETQRNKGNFPGRFSGRQFSNSRSEMNVSTLELGDSALYLCASSLSGQGAPTEAFFGQGTRLTVV.

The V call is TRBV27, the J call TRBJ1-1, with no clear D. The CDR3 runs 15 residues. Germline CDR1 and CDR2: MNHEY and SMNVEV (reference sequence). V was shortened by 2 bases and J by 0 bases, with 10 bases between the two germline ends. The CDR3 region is CASSLRGGLNTEAFF. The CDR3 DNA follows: TGTGCCAGCAGTTTAAGAGGCGGGCTGAACACTGAAGCTTTCTTT.

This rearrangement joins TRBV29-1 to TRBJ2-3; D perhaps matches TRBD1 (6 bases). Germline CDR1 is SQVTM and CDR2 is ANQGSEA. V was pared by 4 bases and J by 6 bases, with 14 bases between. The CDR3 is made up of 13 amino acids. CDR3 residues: CSVVRGSFDTQYF. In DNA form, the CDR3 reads TGCAGCGTTGTGAGGGGGTCCTTTGATACGCAGTATTTT.

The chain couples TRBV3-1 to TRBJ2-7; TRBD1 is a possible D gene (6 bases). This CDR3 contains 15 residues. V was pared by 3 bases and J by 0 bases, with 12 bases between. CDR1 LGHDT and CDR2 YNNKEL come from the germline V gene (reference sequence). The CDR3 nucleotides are TGTGCCAGCAGCCACATCGACAGGAGCTCCTACGAGCAGTACTTC. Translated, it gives CASSHIDRSSYEQYF.